This TCR beta chain stems from a study of human T cells and chemical hapten exposure. Each CDR3 protein gets one entry after TCRdb re-called the RACE reads with MiXCR. The data hold about 400,000 distinct CDR3 sequences, with about 6% observed a single time. Time point defined: patch test 2, 6 weeks after DPC sensitization. Treatment here: therapeutic diphenylcyclopropenone sensitization with weekly scalp DPC. Germline V gives CDR1 ENHRY, CDR2 SYGVKD. The CDR3 spans 14 residues. The V gene end was trimmed by 9 bases and the J gene end by 0 bases; junction bases not matched to a gene: 2. The table lists this clonotype with many counts.

The rearrangement links TRBV10-3 to TRBJ2-1; 10 bases fit TRBD2. This clonotype originated in a woman in her late teens or twenties with alopecia areata. Some clones in this sample may be carry-over from other donors' samples. The sequencing here drew on whole blood, taken in connection with sensitization to the hapten diphenylcyclopropenone (DPC). Written as DNA, the CDR3 is TGTGCCATAGCGGGGGGGAGCTCCTACAATGAGCAGTTCTTC. This translates into CAIAGGSSYNEQFF.